This paragraph reports one T cell receptor beta chain. The sample belongs to a study of PD-L1 blockade in urothelial cancer. About the study: In terms of prior chemotherapy, patients had received 0 to 3 regimens.

Repertoires were generated with immunoSEQ multiplex PCR, while TCRdb's copy carries only in-frame clones and drops some. This sample carries about 50,000 clones, 77% of them seen once, and the ten largest clones take approximately 3.3%. There are 15 residues in the CDR3. CDR1 and CDR2 (germline): GTSNPN, SVGIG (reference sequence). V gave up 3 bases and J gave up 5 bases; unmatched junction bases: 9. Source: PBMCs, taken around atezolizumab (anti-PD-L1) treatment. The clonotype originates from a man in his 70s with urothelial cancer. The chain combines TRBV30 with TRBJ2-5; 10 nucleotides match TRBD2. The CDR3: CAWRASGSWAETQYF. The CDR3 region has the DNA TGTGCCTGGAGGGCTAGCGGGAGTTGGGCGGAGACCCAGTACTTC.